These T cell receptor beta chains were read from a single sample in a study of Graves' ophthalmopathy and Graves' hyperthyroidism. TCRdb re-called the multiplex PCR reads with MiXCR, one entry per CDR3 protein. The sample lists some 370,000 distinct CDR3 sequences; about a sixth were seen once. The sequenced sample was peripheral blood. The receptors come from an adult woman with stable Graves' hyperthyroidism. The CDR3 runs from the conserved cysteine through the conserved F or W. A D gene is named only where the DNA matches it firmly. The size field is filled for only some rows; it gives once, few, many or a size class.

d_call | j_call | clone_size | v_call | cdr3_nt | cdr3_aa
NA | TRBJ1-2 | NA | TRBV6-1 | TGTGCCAGCAGTGAAGCGGGGGAACGTGGCTACACCTTC | CASSEAGERGYTF
NA | TRBJ1-3 | NA | TRBV2 | TGTGCCAGCGGCAGCGGGGTAGGAGGAAACACCATATATTTT | CASGSGVGGNTIYF
NA | TRBJ1-2 | many | TRBV4-1 | TGCGCCAGCAGCCAAGGGAGGTTCTACACCTTC | CASSQGRFYTF
TRBD2 | TRBJ2-5 | many | TRBV12-3/TRBV12-4 | TGTGCCAGCAGTTTAGCCAATAGACTAGCGGCCCACCAAGAGACCCAGTACTTC | CASSLANRLAAHQETQYF
NA | TRBJ2-4 | many | TRBV27 | TGTGCCAGCAGTTTATTGCAGGGAAACATTAAGTACTTC | CASSLLQGNIKYF
TRBD1 | TRBJ2-5 | many | TRBV10-2 | TGCGCCAGCAGTGAGACAGGGGCTCTCCAAGAGACCCAGTACTTC | CASSETGALQETQYF
NA | TRBJ2-5 | NA | TRBV24-1 | TGTGCCACCAGTGATTCATCGGCGACTAGTTCCCCAGAGACCCAGTACTTC | CATSDSSATSSPETQYF
NA | TRBJ2-7 | NA | TRBV6-5 | TGTGCCAGCAGTTACCACCTCTACGAGCAGTACTTC | CASSYHLYEQYF
TRBD1 | TRBJ1-5 | many | TRBV12-3/TRBV12-4 | TGTGCCAGCAGTCCTCGGACAGGAGGGTTTCAGCCCCAGCATTTT | CASSPRTGGFQPQHF
NA | TRBJ1-6 | NA | TRBV25-1 | TGTGCCAGCAGTGCACAGACTAATTCACCCCTCCACTTT | CASSAQTNSPLHF
TRBD2 | TRBJ2-7 | many | TRBV20-1 | TGCAGTGCTAGTCAGGCTAGCGGATACTACGAGCAGTACTTC | CSASQASGYYEQYF
NA | TRBJ2-7 | once | TRBV12-3/TRBV12-4 | TGTGCCAGCAGCTCGGCGGCGGGGCCCTCCTACGAGCAGTACTTC | CASSSAAGPSYEQYF
NA | TRBJ1-1 | many | TRBV27 | TGTACCAGCAGTTTATCGTCTATCGTGCAGGGGCCCGATACTTTCTTT | CTSSLSSIVQGPDTFF
TRBD1 | TRBJ2-2 | many | TRBV19 | TGTGCCAGTCACAGGGGACGTACCGGGGAGCTGTTTTTT | CASHRGRTGELFF
TRBD1 | TRBJ1-5 | many | TRBV12-3/TRBV12-4 | TGTGCCAGCAGATCTGGACAGGGGGCGAATAATCAGCCCCAGCATTTT | CASRSGQGANNQPQHF